These 17 T cell receptor beta chains came from one sample sequenced in a study of T cells and Merkel cell carcinoma outcomes. The method was immunoSEQ multiplex PCR; TCRdb's version includes in-frame clones alone and lacks a portion of them. This table holds roughly 15,000 clones, roughly 79% found once. Material: tumor tissue from Merkel cell carcinoma. The receptors come from a human donor with Merkel cell carcinoma.

The chain employs TRBV7-9 and TRBJ2-5; TRBD2 matches 13 bases. V lost 3 bases and J lost 5; bases outside the gene matches: 6. This CDR3 region has 16 residues. The germline V gene encodes CDR1 SEHNR and CDR2 FQNEAQ (reference sequence). Here the CDR3 DNA reads TGTGCCAGCAGCTTCGGACTAGCGGGAGAATCGGAGACCCAGTACTTC. Protein product: CASSFGLAGESETQYF. Filled out from reference TRBV7-9 and TRBJ2-5, the complete variable domain reads DTGVSQNPRHKITKRGQNVTFRCDPISEHNRLYWYRQTLGQGPEFLTYFQNEAQLEKSRLLSDRFSAERPKGSFSTLEIQRTEQGDSAMYLCASSFGLAGESETQYFGPGTRLLVL.

This chain joins TRBV5-1 and TRBJ2-5, with 11 positions matching TRBD2. Trimming removed 2 bases from V and 3 bases from J; junction bases left unmatched: 0. CDR1 SGHRS and CDR2 YFSETQ come from the germline V gene. There are 14 residues in the CDR3. In DNA, the CDR3 is TGCGCCAGCAGCTTTAGCGGGGGGGAAGAGACCCAGTACTTC. This sequence encodes CASSFSGGEETQYF.

The genes are TRBV5-1 and TRBJ1-1; weak D call: TRBD1 (5 bases). V was shortened by 1 base and J by 7 bases, with 14 bases between the two germline ends. CDR3 size: 14 residues. Germline CDR1 SGHRS, CDR2 YFSETQ. CDR3 sequence reads: CASSLNFGRGEAFF. The CDR3 DNA reads as TGCGCCAGCAGCTTGAATTTCGGTAGGGGTGAAGCTTTCTTT.

The chain links TRBV6-6 to TRBJ1-4, with D tentatively TRBD1 (5 bases). V was trimmed by 5 bases and J by 8 bases, leaving 18 bases between them. The CDR3 has 15 amino acids. The germline V gene has CDR1 MNHNY and CDR2 SVGAGI (reference sequence). This CDR3 is CASSGPGTREEKLFF. The CDR3 bases are TGTGCCAGCAGTGGCCCCGGGACTAGGGAGGAAAAACTGTTTTTT.

The chain employs TRBV2 and TRBJ1-2, with no clear D. The CDR3 runs 13 residues. The germline gives CDR1 SNHLY, CDR2 FYNNEI. Deletions cut 6 bases from V and 1 base from J, with 9 bases between. CDR3 nucleotide sequence: TGTGCCAGCAGGGACGACTATAACTATGGCTACACCTTC. Amino acid sequence: CASRDDYNYGYTF.

J is TRBJ1-1 and V is TRBV11-2, with D unresolved. Trimming removed 3 bases from V and 5 bases from J, with 16 bases in between. Germline values: CDR1 SGHAT, CDR2 FQNNGV. The CDR3 runs 15 residues. The CDR3 bases are TGTGCCAGCAGCTTCCGGACCTTGGGCTCGACTGAAGCTTTCTTT. Its protein product is CASSFRTLGSTEAFF. Variable domain in full (rest from reference TRBV11-2 and TRBJ1-1): EAGVAQSPRYKIIEKRQSVAFWCNPISGHATLYWYQQILGQGPKLLIQFQNNGVVDDSQLPKDRFSAERLKGVDSTLKIQPAKLEDSAVYLCASSFRTLGSTEAFFGQGTRLTVV.

V usage is TRBV9 and J usage is TRBJ1-2; 10 bases agree with TRBD1. The CDR3 has 15 amino acids. Trimming at V came to 4 bases and at J to 2 bases, leaving 5 bases not matched to a gene. CDR1 SGDLS and CDR2 YYNGEE come from the germline V gene. The CDR3 DNA is TGTGCCAGCAGCCCAGGGACAGGGGCCAACTATGGCTACACCTTC. As protein: CASSPGTGANYGYTF.

This clone was found once. The chain uses TRBV4-1 and TRBJ1-4; D may be TRBD1 (6 bases). The ends were cut back, 1 base at V and 4 bases at J, with 10 bases in the middle. Looked up from germline, CDR1 is MGHRA and CDR2 is YSYEKL. This CDR3 spans 15 amino acids. Here the CDR3 reads CASSQGQAFNEKLFF. DNA for the CDR3: TGCGCCAGCAGCCAAGGACAGGCGTTTAATGAAAAACTGTTTTTT.

The V gene is TRBV2, the J gene TRBJ1-1; 9 bases are shared with TRBD1. There are 13 residues in the CDR3. The germline V gene has CDR1 SNHLY and CDR2 FYNNEI. J gave up 2 bases and V 6 bases, and 1 base lay outside the gene matches. DNA of the CDR3: TGTGCCAGCAGGGGACAGGGCAACACTGAAGCTTTCTTT. Protein sequence: CASRGQGNTEAFF.

The chain carries TRBV6-5 and TRBJ1-1; D remains unclear. V lost 3 bases and J lost 0, with 8 bases in between. The CDR3 runs to 14 residues. Looked up from germline, CDR1 is MNHEY and CDR2 is SVGAGI. The CDR3 DNA reads TGTGCCAGCAGTTATGGAGGGTTGAACACTGAAGCTTTCTTT. It codes for CASSYGGLNTEAFF.

The chain recombines TRBV30 with TRBJ1-1; a possible D gene is TRBD1 (5 bases). The ends were cut back, 0 bases at V and 6 bases at J, with 14 bases in the middle. Germline lookup yields CDR1 GTSNPN and CDR2 SVGIG (reference sequence). The CDR3 is 14 residues long. The CDR3: CAWSVGMGGAEAFF. Written as DNA, the CDR3 is TGTGCCTGGAGTGTAGGTATGGGGGGAGCTGAAGCTTTCTTT.

This clone was seen only once. The CDR3 spells CASSWTSGGANEQFF. CDR3 DNA: TGTGCCAGCAGTTGGACTAGCGGGGGGGCCAATGAGCAGTTCTTC. The chain has TRBV7-3 and TRBJ2-1; 15 nucleotides line up with TRBD2. V lost 6 bases to trimming and J lost 6 bases; unmatched junction nucleotides: 3. The CDR3 runs to 15 residues. Per germline, CDR1 SGHTA and CDR2 FQGTGA.

The V and J genes are TRBV5-5 and TRBJ1-4; 8 bases are shared with TRBD1. The CDR3 contains 16 residues. From germline, CDR1 is SGHKS and CDR2 YYEKEE (reference sequence). The ends lost 4 bases at V and 1 base at J; junction bases unmatched: 6. The CDR3 sequence is CASSRETGVTNEKLFF. The CDR3 DNA reads as TGTGCCAGCAGCCGGGAGACAGGGGTAACTAATGAAAAACTGTTTTTT.

The J gene is TRBJ1-4, the V gene TRBV5-1; 8 bases map to TRBD1. With 4 bases clipped from V and 3 bases from J, the junction kept 5 bases outside the gene matches. Looked up from germline, CDR1 is SGHRS and CDR2 is YFSETQ. The CDR3 length is 15 residues. The CDR3 spells CASSPRTGPNEKLFF. The CDR3 nucleotides read TGCGCCAGCAGCCCTCGGACAGGGCCTAATGAAAAACTGTTTTTT.

This clone was seen once. V usage is TRBV5-8 and J usage is TRBJ1-4, with TRBD1 as a possible D gene (6 bases). The CDR3 length is 15 residues. V lost 2 bases to trimming and J lost 10 bases, with 18 bases between them. Germline-derived CDR1 and CDR2 are SGHTS and YDEGEE. This chain's CDR3 is CASSFRGSPGGKLFF. CDR3 in DNA: TGTGCCAGCAGCTTCAGGGGCTCACCCGGGGGAAAACTGTTTTTT.

This clone was counted between two and nine times. The CDR3 sequence is CASRPPGSGKYEQYF. DNA of the CDR3: TGTGCCAGTAGGCCACCAGGGAGCGGGAAATACGAGCAGTACTTC. J is TRBJ2-7 and V is TRBV19; 7 bases agree with TRBD2. The CDR3 has 15 amino acids. After removal of 6 bases from V and 4 bases from J, the junction contained 12 bases not matched to a gene. CDR1 is LNHDA and CDR2 is SQIVND in the germline V gene (reference sequence).

A few counts support this clone. J is TRBJ1-2 and V is TRBV11-2; D not certain. This CDR3 comprises 13 residues. V lost 2 bases to trimming and J lost 3 bases, with 7 bases between them. The V gene's germline CDR1 is SGHAT and CDR2 FQNNGV. The CDR3 protein is CASSLNGYYGYTF. The CDR3 DNA sequence: TGTGCCAGCAGCTTAAACGGATACTATGGCTACACCTTC.